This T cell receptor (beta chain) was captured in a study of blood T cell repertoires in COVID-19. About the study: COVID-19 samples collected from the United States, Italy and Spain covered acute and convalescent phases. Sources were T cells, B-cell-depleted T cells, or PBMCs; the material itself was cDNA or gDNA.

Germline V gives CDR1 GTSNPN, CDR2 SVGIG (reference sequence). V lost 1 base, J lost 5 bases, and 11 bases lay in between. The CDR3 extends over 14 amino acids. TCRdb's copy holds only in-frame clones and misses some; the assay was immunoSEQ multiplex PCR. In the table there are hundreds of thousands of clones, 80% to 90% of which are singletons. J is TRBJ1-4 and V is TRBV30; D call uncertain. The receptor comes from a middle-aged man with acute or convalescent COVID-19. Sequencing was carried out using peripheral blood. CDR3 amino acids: CAWSGAEGNEKLFF. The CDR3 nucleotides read TGTGCCTGGAGTGGGGCAGAAGGAAATGAAAAACTGTTTTTT.